This T cell receptor beta chain stems from a study of vaccination and CD4 T cells after COVID-19. On the study more broadly: There were six male and four female convalescents, and two of them were Hispanic. Post-vaccine specimens were obtained a median approximately 70 days after dose two (range 14 to 241).

The CDR3 runs to 15 residues. Trimming took 0 bases from V and 5 from J, leaving 13 bases between them. CDR1 and CDR2 from the germline V gene are SEHNR and FQNEAQ (reference sequence). Stated treatment: roughly 10-day PBMC culture with coronavirus spike peptide pools or control peptides (ViraFEST assay). Cultured CD4+ T cell DNA was sequenced using the Oncomine TCR Beta short-read assay. Genomic DNA was isolated from CD4+ T cells that had been cultured. Each CDR3 protein gets one entry after TCRdb re-called the PCR reads with MiXCR. This sample carries fewer than 10,000 distinct CDR3 sequences, around three fifths of them seen once, and the ten largest clones take 30% to 35%. A word on this clonotype: Its antigen is currently unknown.

Study-level results: Researchers report that a median approximately 85% of reactive clones in convalescent patients surfaced only post-vaccination.

The chain couples TRBV7-9 to TRBJ2-5, with D possibly being TRBD2 (6 bases). The source material was CD4+ T cells from blood, cultured in vitro. The clonotype originates from a human donor who had recovered from COVID-19. As DNA, the CDR3 is TGTGCCAGCAGCTTAGCTGCGGGGATAGGGGAGACCCAGTACTTC. Translating it yields CASSLAAGIGETQYF.